This passage covers 23 T cell receptor beta chains from one sample sequenced in a study of T cell repertoires in cytomegalovirus infection. TCRdb analysed the reads with MiXCR anew, one entry per CDR3 protein. Of some 680,000 distinct CDR3 sequences in the sample, less than 40% are singletons; the top ten hold about 2.8%. Sequencing input: PBMCs. Source of these receptors: a human donor in good health (CMV status not recorded). Some clones in this sample may be carry-over from other donors' samples.

The CDR3 nucleotides read TGTGCCAGCAGTTTAGTTCTGGGGAGAGGCACCGGGGAGCTGTTTTTT. Protein product: CASSLVLGRGTGELFF. The chain couples TRBV28 to TRBJ2-2; D perhaps matches TRBD2 (5 bases). The CDR3 totals 16 residues. CDR1 is MDHEN, CDR2 SYDVKM, per germline. Deletions cut 2 bases from V and 4 bases from J, with 14 bases between.

This clonotype was counted many times. The chain employs TRBV6-1 and TRBJ1-1; the D is unclear. V was shortened by 2 bases and J by 8 bases, with 12 bases between the two germline ends. CDR3 length: 13 amino acids. The V gene's germline CDR1 is MNHNS and CDR2 SASEGT. This CDR3 reads CASSEMGYREAFF. For the CDR3, the DNA is TGTGCCAGCAGTGAAATGGGATATCGCGAAGCTTTCTTT.

The sample holds a few counts of this clonotype. V usage is TRBV7-6 and J usage is TRBJ2-5, with TRBD1 matching over 11 bases. V lost 1 base to trimming and J lost 5 bases; unmatched junction nucleotides: 9. The CDR3 runs 17 residues. Germline V CDR1 and CDR2: SGHVS, FNYEAQ. The CDR3 coding sequence is TGTGCCAGCAGCTTAGGCCTCTCGCGGGACAGGGGGGAGACCCAGTACTTC. Amino acid sequence: CASSLGLSRDRGETQYF.

The chain carries TRBV7-9 and TRBJ2-1; 15 bases are shared with TRBD2. The V gene end was trimmed by 6 bases and the J gene end by 0 bases; junction bases not matched to a gene: 9. Germline lookup yields CDR1 SEHNR and CDR2 FQNEAQ (reference sequence). The CDR3 is made up of 19 amino acids. The CDR3 here is CASSPRTSGRGSSYNEQFF. As DNA, the CDR3 is TGTGCCAGCAGTCCAAGGACTAGCGGGAGGGGTAGCTCCTACAATGAGCAGTTCTTC. Variable domain in full (rest from reference TRBV7-9 and TRBJ2-1): DTGVSQNPRHKITKRGQNVTFRCDPISEHNRLYWYRQTLGQGPEFLTYFQNEAQLEKSRLLSDRFSAERPKGSFSTLEIQRTEQGDSAMYLCASSPRTSGRGSSYNEQFFGPGTRLTVL.

The gene calls are TRBV7-9 and TRBJ2-5; perhaps TRBD2 as D (7 bases). Germline V gene lookup returns CDR1 SEHNR and CDR2 FQNEAQ (reference sequence). V dropped 4 bases and J dropped 4 bases, with 13 bases sitting between them. There are 14 residues in the CDR3. In DNA form, the CDR3 reads TGTGCCAGCAGCTCTACAGGGAGGGGAGAGACCCAGTACTTC. Its translation is CASSSTGRGETQYF.

The V and J genes are TRBV12-3 or TRBV12-4 and TRBJ2-3, with D unclear. Trimming left V 7 bases short and J 11 bases short, with 13 bases between. The CDR3 consists of 11 residues. In DNA, the CDR3 is TGTGCCAGCACCTCAGTCGAGGAGCAGTATTTT. Translated: CASTSVEEQYF.

This clonotype was counted many times. J is TRBJ1-2 and V is TRBV6-4; D unresolved. V was shortened by 0 bases and J by 1 base, with 9 bases between the two germline ends. This CDR3 has 15 amino acids. Per germline, CDR1 MRHNA and CDR2 SNTAGT. DNA for the CDR3: TGTGCCAGCAGTGACTCATCAGTCCATAACTATGGCTACACCTTC. Translated: CASSDSSVHNYGYTF.

This clonotype has ten or more counts. The chain couples TRBV12-3 or TRBV12-4 to TRBJ2-2; possibly TRBD1 for D (6 bases). This CDR3 spans 14 amino acids. V lost 5 bases and J 5 bases, leaving 12 bases between the germline ends. The CDR3 bases are TGTGCCAGCAGTCCTCGACAGGAAACCGGGGAGCTGTTTTTT. This gives the protein CASSPRQETGELFF.

The V and J genes are TRBV5-1 and TRBJ2-5; D assignment may be TRBD1 or TRBD2 (5 bases each). The CDR3 consists of 13 residues. Trimming pared 1 base from V and 7 bases from J, leaving 11 bases between. CDR1 is SGHRS, CDR2 YFSETQ, per germline. CDR3 sequence: CASSLLSGRTQYF. CDR3 nucleotides: TGCGCCAGCAGCTTGCTCTCGGGGCGGACCCAGTACTTC.

In this sample, this clonotype turned up a few times. This chain connects TRBV5-6 to TRBJ1-1; maybe TRBD1 (5 bases). The CDR3 is 14 amino acids. V gave up 4 bases and J gave up 3 bases, with 13 bases separating them. Looked up from germline, CDR1 is SGHDT and CDR2 is YYEEEE. The CDR3 bases are TGTGCCAGCAGCCAAGACCCCAGGGACACTGAAGCTTTCTTT. It yields the protein CASSQDPRDTEAFF.

The table lists this clonotype with a few counts. The chain couples TRBV7-9 to TRBJ2-3; a weak D match, TRBD2 (5 bases). The CDR3 has 15 residues. CDR1 and CDR2 from the germline V gene are SEHNR and FQNEAQ (reference sequence). The ends were cut back, 5 bases at V and 1 base at J, with 13 bases in the middle. CDR3 sequence (DNA): TGTGCCAGCAGCCCGTACCCCGGGGGCACAGATACGCAGTATTTT. Protein sequence: CASSPYPGGTDTQYF.

This sequence joins TRBV6-2 or TRBV6-3 and TRBJ1-2; no definite D call. With 7 bases removed from V and 6 bases from J, the gap between germline ends came to 21 bases. The germline CDR1 and CDR2 sequences are MNHEY and SVGEGT. This CDR3 has 15 residues. The CDR3: CASIGVSLKLDGYTF. In DNA, the CDR3 is TGTGCCAGCATCGGGGTTTCCCTAAAACTTGATGGCTACACCTTC.

The sample holds many counts of this clonotype. The V and J genes are TRBV7-2 and TRBJ1-4; the match to TRBD1 covers 10 bases. Germline CDR1 SGHTA, CDR2 FQGNSA. V lost 2 bases to trimming and J lost 3 bases; unmatched junction nucleotides: 9. The CDR3 consists of 18 residues. CDR3 bases: TGTGCCAGCAGCTTACTGGGACAGGGGAGAACGGCTAATGAAAAACTGTTTTTT. Amino acid sequence: CASSLLGQGRTANEKLFF.

CDR3 DNA sequence: TGTGCCAGCAGCTTAGGGAATCGGGGGCCGGGCACAGATACGCAGTATTTT. This gives the protein CASSLGNRGPGTDTQYF. The rearrangement joins TRBV7-9 to TRBJ2-3; D is tentatively TRBD1 or TRBD2 (6 bases each). V lost 1 base and J 1 base, leaving 15 bases between the germline ends. Germline CDR1 SEHNR, CDR2 FQNEAQ (reference sequence). The CDR3 is 17 residues long.

This clonotype appeared a few times. The chain carries TRBV7-3 and TRBJ1-1, with a weak D call TRBD1 (5 bases). The germline CDR1 and CDR2 sequences are SGHTA and FQGTGA. The CDR3 has 17 residues. The V end lost 2 bases, the J end lost 2 bases, and 18 bases lay between the germline ends. CDR3 region: CASSLGGGTFRNTEAFF. The CDR3, as DNA: TGTGCCAGCAGCTTAGGTGGTGGGACTTTTAGAAACACTGAAGCTTTCTTT.

Note on this clonotype: Lacking the conserved final phenylalanine or tryptophan, this CDR3 likely reflects a read error. The chain combines TRBV12-3 or TRBV12-4 with TRBJ1-5; 7 nucleotides align to TRBD1. The V segment lost 6 bases and the J segment 4 bases; nucleotides outside the gene matches: 15. The CDR3 covers 17 residues. This chain's CDR3 is CASSSPDRGQKNQPQHY. The CDR3 DNA reads TGTGCCAGCAGCTCCCCTGACCGGGGACAGAAAAATCAGCCCCAGCATTAT.

The chain links TRBV5-6 to TRBJ1-6; D may be TRBD1 (6 bases). There are 19 residues in the CDR3. Germline V gene lookup returns CDR1 SGHDT and CDR2 YYEEEE. Trimming took 1 base from V and 9 from J, leaving 26 bases between them. The CDR3: CASSLNWAGAIGEGSPLHF. The CDR3 DNA follows: TGTGCCAGCAGCTTGAATTGGGCAGGGGCAATTGGAGAGGGTTCACCCCTCCACTTT.

The chain carries TRBV29-1 and TRBJ2-7, with D unclear. CDR3 length: 14 residues. CDR1 is SQVTM, CDR2 ANQGSEA, per germline. The V end was cut by 4 bases, the J end by 0 bases, with 13 bases between. The CDR3 nucleotides are TGCAGCGTTGGTCCAGACCTAAGCTCCTACGAGCAGTACTTC. Amino acid sequence: CSVGPDLSSYEQYF.

This clonotype was observed once. The chain employs TRBV7-3 and TRBJ2-3; possible D gene TRBD2, 6 bases. The CDR3 totals 13 residues. Germline-derived CDR1 and CDR2 are SGHTA and FQGTGA. V was cut by 8 bases and J by 0 bases, with 9 bases left in between. CDR3 in DNA: TGTGCCAGCGACGGGACTAGCACAGATACGCAGTATTTT. This encodes CASDGTSTDTQYF.

This clonotype was seen more than once but under ten times. This chain links TRBV27 with TRBJ1-5; 7 nucleotides match TRBD1. Germline CDR1 MNHEY, CDR2 SMNVEV (reference sequence). The CDR3 loop spans 16 amino acids. Germline trimming cut 9 bases from V and 0 bases from J; bases unmatched to any gene: 11. The CDR3 DNA reads as TGTGCCAGTACGGCGGCAGGGGGTAATAGCAATCAGCCCCAGCATTTT. It encodes CASTAAGGNSNQPQHF.

This clonotype showed up just a few times. The genes are TRBV6-1 and TRBJ2-7, with D possibly called TRBD1 or TRBD2 (6 bases each). The CDR3 spans 14 residues. V was trimmed by 5 bases and J by 3 bases, leaving 14 bases between them. Germline lookup yields CDR1 MNHNS and CDR2 SASEGT. CDR3 in amino acids: CASSLYRDFYEQYF. CDR3 bases: TGTGCCAGCAGTCTGTACAGGGACTTCTACGAGCAGTACTTC.

The sample holds a few counts of this clonotype. The CDR3, as DNA: TGCGCCAGCAGCCAACACGGGGGGGGCACTGAAGCTTTCTTT. The encoded protein is CASSQHGGGTEAFF. The chain combines TRBV4-1 with TRBJ1-1; possible D gene TRBD1, 5 bases. V was trimmed by 2 bases and J by 4 bases, leaving 11 bases between them. From germline, CDR1 is MGHRA and CDR2 YSYEKL. The length of the CDR3 is 14 residues.

This clonotype was seen at least ten times. V and J are TRBV7-2 and TRBJ1-1, with D unclear. CDR1 and CDR2 from the germline V gene are SGHTA and FQGNSA. The CDR3 extends over 16 amino acids. Deletions cut 2 bases from V and 1 base from J, with 14 bases between. CDR3 sequence (DNA): TGTGCCAGCAGCTTATTCATCTGGGCAGCGAACACTGAAGCTTTCTTT. It encodes CASSLFIWAANTEAFF. Full variable domain (missing parts from reference TRBV7-2 and TRBJ1-1): GAGVSQSPSNKVTEKGKDVELRCDPISGHTALYWYRQSLGQGLEFLIYFQGNSAPDKSGLPSDRFSAERTGGSVSTLTIQRTQQEDSAVYLCASSLFIWAANTEAFFGQGTRLTVV.